This T cell receptor (beta chain) is drawn from a study of blood T cell repertoires in COVID-19. V shed 1 base and J shed 3 bases, with 15 bases lying between them. The V gene's germline CDR1 is KGHDR and CDR2 SFDVKD. CDR3 length: 17 amino acids. The study recruited people aged about 18 to 95 years across about two dozen US areas. Within the 2 weeks before study entry, each person in the exposed group met a COVID-19 case. Per the study methods: Amplified reference gene primers provided the basis for estimating nucleated cell counts. Sequencing was performed with immunoSEQ multiplex PCR; in TCRdb, only in-frame clones are kept and a portion is missing. For V, J and clone size, that table is used; D and trimming come from the DNA. The sample consists of 120,000 to 150,000 clones, around 80% of them appearing once.

This sequence joins TRBV24-1 and TRBJ2-1; weak D call: TRBD1 (6 bases). Sequenced input: PBMCs or T cells enriched from blood (not recorded which). This clonotype was obtained from a woman aged 18 to 35 who had been exposed to COVID-19. CDR3 nucleotide sequence: TGTGCCACCAGTGATTTTGGCAGGGGTGGGTTCTACAATGAGCAGTTCTTC. It encodes CATSDFGRGGFYNEQFF.